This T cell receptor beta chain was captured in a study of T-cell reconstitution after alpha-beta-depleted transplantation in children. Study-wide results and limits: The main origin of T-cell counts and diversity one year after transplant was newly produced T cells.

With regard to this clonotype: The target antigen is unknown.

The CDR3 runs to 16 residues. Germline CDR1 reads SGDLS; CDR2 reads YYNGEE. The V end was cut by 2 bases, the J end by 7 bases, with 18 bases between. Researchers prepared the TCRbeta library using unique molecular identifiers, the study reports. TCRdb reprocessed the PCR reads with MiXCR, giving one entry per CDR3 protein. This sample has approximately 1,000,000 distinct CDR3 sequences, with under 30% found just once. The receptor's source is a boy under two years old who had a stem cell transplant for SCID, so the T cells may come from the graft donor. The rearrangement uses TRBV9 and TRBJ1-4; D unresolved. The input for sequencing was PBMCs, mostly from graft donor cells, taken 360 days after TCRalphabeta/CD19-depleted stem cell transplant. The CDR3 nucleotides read TGTGCCAGCAGCGTCGGATCGTCGGGGAACGGTGAAAAACTGTTTTTT. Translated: CASSVGSSGNGEKLFF. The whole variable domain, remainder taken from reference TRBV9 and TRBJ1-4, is DSGVTQTPKHLITATGQRVTLRCSPRSGDLSVYWYQQSLDQGLQFLIQYYNGEERAKGNILERFSAQQFPDLHSELNLSSLELGDSALYFCASSVGSSGNGEKLFFGSGTQLSVL.